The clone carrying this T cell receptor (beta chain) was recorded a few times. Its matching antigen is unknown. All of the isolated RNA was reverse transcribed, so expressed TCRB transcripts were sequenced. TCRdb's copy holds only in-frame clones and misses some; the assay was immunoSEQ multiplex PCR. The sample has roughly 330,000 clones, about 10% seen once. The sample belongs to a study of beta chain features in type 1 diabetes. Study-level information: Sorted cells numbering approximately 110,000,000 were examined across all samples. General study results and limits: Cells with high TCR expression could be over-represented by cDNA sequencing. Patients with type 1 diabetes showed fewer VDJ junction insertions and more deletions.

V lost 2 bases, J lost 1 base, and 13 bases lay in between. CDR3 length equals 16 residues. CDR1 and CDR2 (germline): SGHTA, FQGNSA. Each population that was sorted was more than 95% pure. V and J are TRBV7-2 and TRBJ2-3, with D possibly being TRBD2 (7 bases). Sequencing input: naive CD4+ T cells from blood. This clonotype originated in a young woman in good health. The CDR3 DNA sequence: TGTGCCAGCAGCTTAAGGGGGGGAGGGGGCACAGATACGCAGTATTTT. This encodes CASSLRGGGGTDTQYF.